This T cell receptor beta chain was captured in a study of cytomegalovirus exposure and HLA in healthy donors. Study-level results: The study assumed roughly uniform donor sequencing depth for presence/absence analyses. Some highly shared sequence variants likely arose as a pipeline artifact.

In regard to this clone: Antigen unknown.

This PCR relied on a set of 60 Vbeta primers and 13 Jbeta primers. The table came from immunoSEQ multiplex PCR; TCRdb's copy has only in-frame clones and leaves some out. The sample lists 75,000 to 90,000 clones, about four fifths occurring once. Germline V lookup: CDR1 LGHNA, CDR2 YSLEER. The CDR3 runs to 16 residues. J was trimmed by 3 bases and V by 2 bases; bases with no gene match: 3. Nominal health characterized the donors when sampled, though unrecorded immune exposures were likely. The sequenced sample consisted of PBMCs. This chain links TRBV4-3 with TRBJ2-7; 14 bases are shared with TRBD2. This clonotype was obtained from a middle-aged woman in good health and CMV-seropositive. The chain's CDR3 is CASSQSGTSGGYEQYF. CDR3 coding DNA: TGCGCCAGCAGCCAATCCGGGACTAGCGGGGGCTACGAGCAGTACTTC.